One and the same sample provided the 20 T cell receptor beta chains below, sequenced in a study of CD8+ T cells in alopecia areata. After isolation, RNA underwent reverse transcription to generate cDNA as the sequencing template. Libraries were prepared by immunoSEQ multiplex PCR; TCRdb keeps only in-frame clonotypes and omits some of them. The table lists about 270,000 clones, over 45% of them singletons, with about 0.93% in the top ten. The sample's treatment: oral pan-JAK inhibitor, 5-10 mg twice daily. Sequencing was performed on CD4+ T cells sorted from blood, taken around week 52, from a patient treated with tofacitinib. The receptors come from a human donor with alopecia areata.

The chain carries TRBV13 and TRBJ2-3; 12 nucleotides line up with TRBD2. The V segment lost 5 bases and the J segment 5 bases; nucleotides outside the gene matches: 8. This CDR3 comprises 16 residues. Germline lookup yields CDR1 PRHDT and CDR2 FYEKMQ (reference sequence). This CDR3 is CASSLRLAGAGDTQYF. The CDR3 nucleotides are TGTGCCAGCAGCCTACGACTAGCGGGGGCAGGAGATACGCAGTATTTT.

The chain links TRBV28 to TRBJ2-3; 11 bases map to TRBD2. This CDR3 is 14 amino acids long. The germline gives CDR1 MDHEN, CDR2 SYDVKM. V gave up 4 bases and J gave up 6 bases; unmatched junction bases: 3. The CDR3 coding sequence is TGTGCCAGCAGTTCACGGACTAGCGGGGATACGCAGTATTTT. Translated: CASSSRTSGDTQYF.

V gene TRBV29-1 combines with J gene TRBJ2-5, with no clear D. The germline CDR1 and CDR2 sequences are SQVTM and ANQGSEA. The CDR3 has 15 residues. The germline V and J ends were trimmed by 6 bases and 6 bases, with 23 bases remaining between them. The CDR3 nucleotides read TGCAGCGTGGGTCGGGCCCCAGCAAGGTTTCAGACCCAGTACTTC. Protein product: CSVGRAPARFQTQYF.

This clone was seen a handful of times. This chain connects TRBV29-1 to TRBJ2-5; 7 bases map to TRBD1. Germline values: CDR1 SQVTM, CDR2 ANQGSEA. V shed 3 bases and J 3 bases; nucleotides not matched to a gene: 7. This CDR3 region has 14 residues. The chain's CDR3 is CSVELPGTEETQYF. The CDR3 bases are TGCAGCGTTGAGCTCCCCGGGACAGAAGAGACCCAGTACTTC.

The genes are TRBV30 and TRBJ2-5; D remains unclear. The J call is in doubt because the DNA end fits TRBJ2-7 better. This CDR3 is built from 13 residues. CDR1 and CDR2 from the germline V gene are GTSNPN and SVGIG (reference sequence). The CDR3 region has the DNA TGTGCCTGGAGTGTAGCGTTGCCCTACGAGCAGTACTTC. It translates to CAWSVALPYEQYF.

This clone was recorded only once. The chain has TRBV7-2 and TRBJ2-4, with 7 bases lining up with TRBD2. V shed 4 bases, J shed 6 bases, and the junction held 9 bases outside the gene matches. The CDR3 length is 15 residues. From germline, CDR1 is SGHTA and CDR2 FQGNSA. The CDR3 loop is CASSSFAGDPNIQYF. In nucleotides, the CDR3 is TGTGCCAGCAGCTCCTTTGCGGGGGACCCAAACATTCAGTACTTC. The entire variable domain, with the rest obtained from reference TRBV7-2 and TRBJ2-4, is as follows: GAGVSQSPSNKVTEKGKDVELRCDPISGHTALYWYRQSLGQGLEFLIYFQGNSAPDKSGLPSDRFSAERTGGSVSTLTIQRTQQEDSAVYLCASSSFAGDPNIQYFGAGTRLSVL.

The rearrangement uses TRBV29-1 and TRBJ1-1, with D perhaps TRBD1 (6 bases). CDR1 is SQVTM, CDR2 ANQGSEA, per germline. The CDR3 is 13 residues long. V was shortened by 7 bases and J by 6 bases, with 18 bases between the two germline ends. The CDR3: CSAAEGGRAEAFF. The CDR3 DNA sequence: TGCAGCGCCGCCGAGGGGGGCAGGGCTGAAGCTTTCTTT. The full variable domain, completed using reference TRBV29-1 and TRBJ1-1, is SAVISQKPSRDICQRGTSLTIQCQVDSQVTMMFWYRQQPGQSLTLIATANQGSEATYESGFVIDKFPISRPNLTFSTLTVSNMSPEDSSIYLCSAAEGGRAEAFFGQGTRLTVV.

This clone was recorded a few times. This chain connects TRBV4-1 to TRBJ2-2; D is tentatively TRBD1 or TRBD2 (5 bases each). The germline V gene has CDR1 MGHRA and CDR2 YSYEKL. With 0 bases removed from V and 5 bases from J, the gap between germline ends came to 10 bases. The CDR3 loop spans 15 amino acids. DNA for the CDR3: TGCGCCAGCAGCCAAGAGGGACCGAGGACCGGGGAGCTGTTTTTT. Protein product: CASSQEGPRTGELFF.

As DNA, the CDR3 is TGTGCCAGCAGTTTCGGGGCGCCACCCAAGCAGTACTTC. Encoded protein: CASSFGAPPKQYF. V and J are TRBV27 and TRBJ2-7; D may be TRBD1 or TRBD2 (5 bases each). The length of the CDR3 is 13 residues. The V end lost 3 bases, the J end lost 8 bases, and 14 bases lay between the germline ends. CDR1 is MNHEY, CDR2 SMNVEV, per germline (reference sequence).

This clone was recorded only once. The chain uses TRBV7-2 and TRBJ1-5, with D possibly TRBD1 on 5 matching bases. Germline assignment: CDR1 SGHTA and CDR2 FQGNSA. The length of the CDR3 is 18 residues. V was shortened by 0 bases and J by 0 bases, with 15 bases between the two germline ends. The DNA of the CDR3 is TGTGCCAGCAGCTTAGCGGGCGGGGGACCCTATAGCAATCAGCCCCAGCATTTT. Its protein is CASSLAGGGPYSNQPQHF.

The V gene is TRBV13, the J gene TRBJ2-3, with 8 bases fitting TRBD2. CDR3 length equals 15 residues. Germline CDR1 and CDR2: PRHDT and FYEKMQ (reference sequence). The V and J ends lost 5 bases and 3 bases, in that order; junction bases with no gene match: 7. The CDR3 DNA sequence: TGTGCCAGCAGCGTTCGACTAGCGAGTACAGATACGCAGTATTTT. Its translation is CASSVRLASTDTQYF.

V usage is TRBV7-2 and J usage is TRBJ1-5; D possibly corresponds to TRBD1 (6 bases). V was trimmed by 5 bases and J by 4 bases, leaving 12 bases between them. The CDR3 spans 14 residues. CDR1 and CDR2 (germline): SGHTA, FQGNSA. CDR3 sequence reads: CASSPTRGNQPQHF. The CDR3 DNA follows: TGTGCCAGCAGCCCCACAAGGGGGAATCAGCCCCAGCATTTT. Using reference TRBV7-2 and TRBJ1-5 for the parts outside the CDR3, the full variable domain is GAGVSQSPSNKVTEKGKDVELRCDPISGHTALYWYRQSLGQGLEFLIYFQGNSAPDKSGLPSDRFSAERTGGSVSTLTIQRTQQEDSAVYLCASSPTRGNQPQHFGDGTRLSIL.

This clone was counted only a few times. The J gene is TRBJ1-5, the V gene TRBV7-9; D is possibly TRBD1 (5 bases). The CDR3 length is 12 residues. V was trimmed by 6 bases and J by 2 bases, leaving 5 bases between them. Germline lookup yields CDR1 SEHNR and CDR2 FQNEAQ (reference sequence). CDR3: CASRQGNQPQHF. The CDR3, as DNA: TGTGCCAGCAGACAGGGCAATCAGCCCCAGCATTTT.

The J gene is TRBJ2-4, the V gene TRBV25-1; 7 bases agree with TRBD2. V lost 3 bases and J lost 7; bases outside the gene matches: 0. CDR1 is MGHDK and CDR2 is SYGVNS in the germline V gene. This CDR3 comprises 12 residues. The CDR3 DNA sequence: TGTGCCAGCAGTGAGGGGGGGAACATTCAGTACTTC. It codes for CASSEGGNIQYF.

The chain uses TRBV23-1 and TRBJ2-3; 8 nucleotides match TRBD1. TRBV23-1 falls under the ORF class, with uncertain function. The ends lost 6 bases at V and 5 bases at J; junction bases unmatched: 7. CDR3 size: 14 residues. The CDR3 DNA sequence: TGCGCCAGCAGGAGGACAGGGAATCAAGATACGCAGTATTTT. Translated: CASRRTGNQDTQYF.

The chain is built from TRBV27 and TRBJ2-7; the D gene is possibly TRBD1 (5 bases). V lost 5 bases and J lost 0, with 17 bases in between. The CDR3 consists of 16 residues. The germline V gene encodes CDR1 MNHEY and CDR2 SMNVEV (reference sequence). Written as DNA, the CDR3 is TGTGCCAGCAGTCGCTTGGGGCGGTTAAGCTCCTACGAGCAGTACTTC. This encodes CASSRLGRLSSYEQYF.

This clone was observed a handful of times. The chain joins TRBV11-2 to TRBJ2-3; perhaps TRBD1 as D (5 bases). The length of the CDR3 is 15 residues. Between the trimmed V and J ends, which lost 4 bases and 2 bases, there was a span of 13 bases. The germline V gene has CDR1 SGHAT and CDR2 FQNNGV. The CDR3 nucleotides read TGTGCCAGCAGCTCATCAACAGGTCACACAGATACGCAGTATTTT. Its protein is CASSSSTGHTDTQYF.

Written as DNA, the CDR3 is TGTGCCTGGAGTGTACTACGGACTAGCGGGGTCACAGATACGCAGTATTTT. Protein: CAWSVLRTSGVTDTQYF. The V and J genes are TRBV30 and TRBJ2-3, with 12 positions matching TRBD2. Germline V lookup: CDR1 GTSNPN, CDR2 SVGIG (reference sequence). Losses at the gene ends were 0 bases for V and 2 bases for J; bases not matched to a gene: 6. The CDR3 totals 17 residues.

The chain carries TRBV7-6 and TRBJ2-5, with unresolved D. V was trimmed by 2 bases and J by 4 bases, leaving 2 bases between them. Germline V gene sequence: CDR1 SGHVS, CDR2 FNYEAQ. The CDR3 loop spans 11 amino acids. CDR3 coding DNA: TGTGCCAGCAGCTTATCAGAGACCCAGTACTTC. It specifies CASSLSETQYF.

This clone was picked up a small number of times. In DNA, the CDR3 is TGTGCCAGCAGCTTGGGAATCGTGTCCCAGTACTTC. This gives the protein CASSLGIVSQYF. The chain uses TRBV11-2 and TRBJ2-5; no firm D call. CDR1 and CDR2 from the germline V gene are SGHAT and FQNNGV. Trimming shortened V by 3 bases and J by 9 bases, and 11 bases separated the two germline ends. CDR3 length: 12 amino acids.